The clone carrying this T cell receptor beta chain was found many times. The antigen is unknown. TCR alpha and TCR beta cDNA libraries carrying sample barcodes and UMIs were produced by 5'RACE using constant-segment primers. A single record per CDR3 protein comes from TCRdb applying MiXCR to the 5' RACE reads. The sample includes approximately 400,000 distinct CDR3 sequences, more than 15% seen only once; the top ten take around a fifth. The sample is drawn from a study of T-cell memory formation after mild COVID-19. The study's findings and limits: Memory sampled before infection contained some responding clones, suggesting cross-reactive memory joined. Of the contracting clones, CD4+ ones lay mainly in CM and EM, and CD8+ ones in EMRA. Day 15 to 85 contracting clones showed balanced CD4/CD8; later expanders leaned CD4+.

Germline-derived CDR1 and CDR2 are SGHTA and FQGNSA. This CDR3 is built from 13 residues. V lost 2 bases to trimming and J lost 11 bases, with 10 bases between them. This clonotype was obtained from a man aged 18 to 30 who had mild COVID-19 (a few samples of this study predate the infection). Cell type and time point are not known. The sequenced material came from PBMCs or a T cell subset sorted from them (not recorded which). The chain recombines TRBV7-2 with TRBJ1-6; no reliable D call. CDR3 sequence: CASSLTTAPPLHF. The CDR3 DNA follows: TGTGCCAGCAGCTTAACAACCGCCCCACCCCTCCACTTT. The complete variable domain, with remaining parts taken from reference TRBV7-2 and TRBJ1-6, reads GAGVSQSPSNKVTEKGKDVELRCDPISGHTALYWYRQSLGQGLEFLIYFQGNSAPDKSGLPSDRFSAERTGGSVSTLTIQRTQQEDSAVYLCASSLTTAPPLHFGNGTRLTVT.